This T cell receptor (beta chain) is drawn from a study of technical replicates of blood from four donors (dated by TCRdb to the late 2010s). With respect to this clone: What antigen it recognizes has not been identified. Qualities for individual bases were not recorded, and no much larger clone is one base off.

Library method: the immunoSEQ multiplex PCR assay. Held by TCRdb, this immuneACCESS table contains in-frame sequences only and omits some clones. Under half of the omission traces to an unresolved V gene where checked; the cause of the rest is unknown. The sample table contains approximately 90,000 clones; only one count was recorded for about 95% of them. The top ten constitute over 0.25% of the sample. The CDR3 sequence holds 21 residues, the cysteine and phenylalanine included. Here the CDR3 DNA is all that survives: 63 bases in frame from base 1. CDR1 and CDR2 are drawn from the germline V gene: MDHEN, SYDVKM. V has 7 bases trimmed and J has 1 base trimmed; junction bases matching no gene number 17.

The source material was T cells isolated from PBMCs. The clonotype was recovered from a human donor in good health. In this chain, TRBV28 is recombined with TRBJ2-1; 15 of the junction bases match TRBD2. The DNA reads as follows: TGTGCCAGCACCCCTGGGGGGACTAGCGGGAGGAATAGCAGGTCCTACAATGAGCAGTTCTTC. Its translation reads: CASTPGGTSGRNSRSYNEQFF.